Following are 5 T cell receptor beta chains from one sample sequenced in a study of CD8+ T cells in alopecia areata. Sequencing relied on a cDNA template that was reverse transcribed from extracted RNA. Clones were read by immunoSEQ multiplex PCR, and TCRdb kept only the in-frame ones, dropping some. The profile covers 200,000 to 250,000 clones, with 50% to 70% appearing a single time and 1.5% to 2% taken by the ten largest. Treatment defined: oral pan-JAK inhibitor, 5-10 mg twice daily. The input for sequencing was CD4+ T cells sorted from blood, taken at week 4, from a patient treated with tofacitinib. The source is a human donor with alopecia areata.

The chain employs TRBV29-1 and TRBJ1-2; TRBD1 aligns across 12 bases. The V gene end was trimmed by 7 bases and the J gene end by 6 bases; junction bases not matched to a gene: 15. CDR3 length: 16 amino acids. Germline lookup yields CDR1 SQVTM and CDR2 ANQGSEA. The CDR3 DNA reads TGCAGCGCCCCGGAAACCCTAGGGACAGGGGGCAATGGCTACACCTTC. Translated, it gives CSAPETLGTGGNGYTF.

The chain carries TRBV7-2 and TRBJ2-7; no clear D gene. Germline values: CDR1 SGHTA, CDR2 FQGNSA. This CDR3 spans 12 amino acids. Trimming stripped 5 bases from V and 3 bases from J, with 8 bases between. The CDR3 sequence: CASSVTFYEQYF. The DNA of the CDR3 is TGTGCCAGCAGCGTTACTTTCTACGAGCAGTACTTC.

V gene TRBV7-2 combines with J gene TRBJ2-7; D gene unclear. The CDR3 extends over 13 amino acids. Germline CDR1 is SGHTA and CDR2 is FQGNSA. Between the trimmed V and J ends, which lost 0 bases and 2 bases, there was a span of 5 bases. DNA for the CDR3: TGTGCCAGCAGCTTAGCGAGTACCTACGAGCAGTACTTC. Translating gives CASSLASTYEQYF.

This chain uses TRBV29-1 with TRBJ1-1; TRBD1 matches at 7 bases. Per the germline V gene, CDR1 is SQVTM and CDR2 is ANQGSEA. Trimming took 6 bases from V and 5 from J; bases not matched to a gene: 6. CDR3 size: 12 residues. The CDR3 spells CSVLQGMTEAFF. The CDR3 bases are TGCAGCGTCCTACAGGGGATGACTGAAGCTTTCTTT.

This clone was detected ten times or more. This rearrangement joins TRBV10-3 to TRBJ1-1, with a weak D call TRBD1 (5 bases). Germline-derived CDR1 and CDR2 are ENHRY and SYGVKD. Trimming stripped 1 base from V and 11 bases from J, with 14 bases between. The CDR3 spans 13 residues. The CDR3 bases are TGTGCCATCAGTGAGTACGGGACGGCTGGCGCTTTCTTT. As protein: CAISEYGTAGAFF.